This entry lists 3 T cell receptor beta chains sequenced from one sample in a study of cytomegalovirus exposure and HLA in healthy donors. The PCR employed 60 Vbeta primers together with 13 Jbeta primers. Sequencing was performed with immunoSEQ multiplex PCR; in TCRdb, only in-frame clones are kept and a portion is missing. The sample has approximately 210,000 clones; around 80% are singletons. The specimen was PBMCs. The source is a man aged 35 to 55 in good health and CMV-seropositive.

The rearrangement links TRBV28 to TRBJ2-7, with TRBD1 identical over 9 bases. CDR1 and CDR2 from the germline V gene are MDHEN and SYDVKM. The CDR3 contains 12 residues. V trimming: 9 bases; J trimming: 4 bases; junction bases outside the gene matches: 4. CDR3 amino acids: CASRQGGYEQYV. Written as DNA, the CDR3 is TGTGCCAGTAGACAGGGGGGATACGAGCAGTACGTC.

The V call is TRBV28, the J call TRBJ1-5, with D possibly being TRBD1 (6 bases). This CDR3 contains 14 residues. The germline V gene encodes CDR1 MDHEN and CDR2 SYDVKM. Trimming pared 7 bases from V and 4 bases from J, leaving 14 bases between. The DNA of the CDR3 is TGTGCCAGCAAACCCGGGACAACAAATCAGCCCCAGCATTTT. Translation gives CASKPGTTNQPQHF.

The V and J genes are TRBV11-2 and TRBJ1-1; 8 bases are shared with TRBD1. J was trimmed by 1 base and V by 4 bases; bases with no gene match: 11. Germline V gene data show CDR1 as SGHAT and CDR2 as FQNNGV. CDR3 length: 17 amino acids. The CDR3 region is CASSSRPGTGGNTEAFF. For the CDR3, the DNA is TGTGCCAGCAGCTCACGACCCGGGACAGGAGGGAACACTGAAGCTTTCTTT.